Listed here are 18 T cell receptor beta chains from one sample, sequenced in a study of shared clonotypes between healthy human individuals (dated by TCRdb to 2018 to 2020). To prepare the library, the immunoSEQ multiplex PCR assay was applied. TCRdb carries this immuneACCESS record with in-frame sequences only. Its versions omit some clonotypes, under half of them owing to an unresolved V gene in the studies checked, with the rest unexplained. The sample table contains just over 2,000,000 clones; only one count was recorded for approximately 94% of them. The ten largest clones capture about 1.1% of the sample. For the CD8 naive samples, CD45RO-negative cells were positively selected for CCR7, yielding a CD45RA+CCR7+ population from which TemRA cells were excluded. Sequencing was done on a sample of naive CD8+ T cells sorted from blood. The label giving this sample's cell subset or site can be read as: CD45RA+CCR7+. These receptors were collected from a man between 18 and 35 years old in good health.

CDR3 loop: CALDGEGSGANVLTF. The CDR3 DNA follows: TGTGCCCTGGATGGAGAGGGTTCTGGGGCCAACGTCCTGACTTTC. J is TRBJ2-6 and V is TRBV30; D may be TRBD2 (5 bases). Germline CDR1 GTSNPN, CDR2 SVGIG (reference sequence). V was pared by 8 bases and J by 1 base, with 15 bases between. This CDR3 is 15 amino acids long.

About this clone: The sample holds other DNA sequences that translate to the same CDR3. DNA of the CDR3: TGTGCCAGCAGCTTAGCCCAGGGAGCCCCCTACGAGCAGTACTTC. Translating it yields CASSLAQGAPYEQYF. This chain joins TRBV7-9 and TRBJ2-7, with D perhaps given as TRBD1 or TRBD2 (5 bases each). Trimming pared 0 bases from V and 2 bases from J, leaving 11 bases between. CDR1 and CDR2 from the germline V gene are SEHNR and FQNEAQ (reference sequence). This CDR3 is built from 15 residues. The full variable domain, completed using reference TRBV7-9 and TRBJ2-7, is DTGVSQNPRHKITKRGQNVTFRCDPISEHNRLYWYRQTLGQGPEFLTYFQNEAQLEKSRLLSDRFSAERPKGSFSTLEIQRTEQGDSAMYLCASSLAQGAPYEQYFGPGTRLTVT.

This chain links TRBV5-1 with TRBJ2-5; maybe TRBD2 (6 bases). The V end lost 1 base, the J end lost 2 bases, and 21 bases lay between the germline ends. The CDR3 totals 18 residues. The germline gives CDR1 SGHRS, CDR2 YFSETQ. CDR3 loop: CASSLSLAGPRGQETQYF. The CDR3 DNA reads as TGCGCCAGCAGCTTGAGTCTGGCGGGGCCACGGGGACAAGAGACCCAGTACTTC.

The chain uses TRBV7-9 and TRBJ1-2; the D is unclear. V lost 5 bases and J lost 5, with 12 bases in between. CDR3 length equals 13 residues. The V gene's germline CDR1 is SEHNR and CDR2 FQNEAQ (reference sequence). The CDR3 here is CASSPDGLYGYTF. In DNA form, the CDR3 reads TGTGCCAGCAGCCCGGACGGATTATATGGCTACACCTTC.

The chain carries TRBV6-5 and TRBJ2-5, with a possible D match to TRBD1 (6 bases). Trimming removed 6 bases from V and 1 base from J, with 15 bases in between. CDR1 is MNHEY and CDR2 is SVGAGI in the germline V gene. The CDR3 is made up of 15 amino acids. Written as DNA, the CDR3 is TGTGCCAGCAGGACTCCTGGGACACCCCAAGAGACCCAGTACTTC. Amino acids: CASRTPGTPQETQYF.

On this clone itself: Other DNA sequences of this sample code for an identical CDR3. This sequence joins TRBV28 and TRBJ1-1; D is unclear. Trimming took 6 bases from V and 2 from J, leaving 4 bases between them. The CDR3 sequence is 11 residues long. The germline CDR1 and CDR2 sequences are MDHEN and SYDVKM. The CDR3 sequence is CASSSNTEAFF. Written as DNA, the CDR3 is TGTGCCAGCAGCTCCAACACTGAAGCTTTCTTT.

The J gene is TRBJ2-2, the V gene TRBV27, with 9 bases fitting TRBD2. The CDR3 loop spans 14 amino acids. Germline loops: CDR1 MNHEY, CDR2 SMNVEV (reference sequence). CDR3 sequence (DNA): TGTGCATCCAGCGGACTAGCGAGCACCGGGGAGCTGTTTTTT. This sequence encodes CASSGLASTGELFF.

V usage is TRBV25-1 and J usage is TRBJ2-5; D is uncertain. Trimming took off 4 bases at V and 2 bases at J, with 14 bases between the two ends. The CDR3 spans 15 residues. Germline CDR1 and CDR2: MGHDK and SYGVNS. CDR3 loop: CASSGPAGPQETQYF. CDR3 coding DNA: TGTGCCAGCAGTGGTCCGGCAGGTCCACAAGAGACCCAGTACTTC.

This clone has just one count. The rearrangement links TRBV11-2 to TRBJ2-3, with a possible D match to TRBD1 (7 bases). CDR1 SGHAT and CDR2 FQNNGV come from the germline V gene. The V gene lost 6 bases and the J gene lost 1 base, with 20 bases spanning the gap. The CDR3 spans 17 residues. CDR3 nucleotide sequence: TGTGCCAGCAGTTATGAGGGGGCGGGGTTCGGCACAGATACGCAGTATTTT. As protein: CASSYEGAGFGTDTQYF.

The CDR3 loop is CASSQDRTANEAFF. In DNA, the CDR3 is TGCGCCAGCAGCCAAGATAGGACAGCTAATGAAGCTTTCTTT. The rearrangement joins TRBV4-1 to TRBJ1-1; TRBD1 is a possible D gene (6 bases). V was shortened by 0 bases and J by 7 bases, with 12 bases between the two germline ends. This CDR3 is built from 14 residues. Germline CDR1 MGHRA, CDR2 YSYEKL.

The CDR3 DNA reads as TGTGCCAGCAGCTTAGCCCCTGGACTAGCGGATGAGCAGTTCTTC. This codes for CASSLAPGLADEQFF. V and J are TRBV7-9 and TRBJ2-1; 10 nucleotides agree with TRBD2. The V and J ends lost 0 bases and 8 bases, in that order; junction bases with no gene match: 4. This CDR3 has 15 amino acids. Germline V gene lookup returns CDR1 SEHNR and CDR2 FQNEAQ (reference sequence).

About this clone: Additional DNA sequences in this sample encode the identical CDR3. V gene TRBV6-5 combines with J gene TRBJ2-2; D is unresolved. The V and J ends lost 2 bases and 5 bases respectively, with 6 bases between them. The CDR3 extends over 13 amino acids. Per the germline V gene, CDR1 is MNHEY and CDR2 is SVGAGI. The DNA for the CDR3 is TGTGCCAGCAGTTACGGACCGACCGGGGAGCTGTTTTTT. Protein sequence: CASSYGPTGELFF.

The chain uses TRBV4-1 and TRBJ1-1; D perhaps matches TRBD1 (6 bases). This CDR3 has 19 amino acids. The germline V gene has CDR1 MGHRA and CDR2 YSYEKL. Trimming shortened V by 1 base and J by 3 bases, and 24 bases separated the two germline ends. The CDR3, as DNA: TGCGCCAGCAGCCAAGGGGCCGGGCTACAGGGAATCTTTGACACTGAAGCTTTCTTT. This encodes CASSQGAGLQGIFDTEAFF.

V gene TRBV6-6 combines with J gene TRBJ2-1; D unresolved. The CDR3 length is 13 residues. Germline CDR1 reads MNHNY; CDR2 reads SVGAGI (reference sequence). V was shortened by 1 base and J by 8 bases, with 9 bases between the two germline ends. The CDR3 sequence is CASSYYGFDEQFF. The CDR3 DNA is TGTGCCAGCAGTTACTATGGTTTTGATGAGCAGTTCTTC.

This chain links TRBV28 with TRBJ1-5; TRBD1 matches 8 bases. The CDR3 runs 15 residues. The J segment lost 5 bases and the V segment lost 4 bases, leaving 7 bases of the junction unmatched. Germline V gene lookup returns CDR1 MDHEN and CDR2 SYDVKM. CDR3 bases: TGTGCCAGCAGTTCGGACAGGGAAGGAGATCAGCCCCAGCATTTT. Encoded protein: CASSSDREGDQPQHF.

V usage is TRBV9 and J usage is TRBJ2-3; 9 bases map to TRBD2. The V gene's germline CDR1 is SGDLS and CDR2 YYNGEE. The CDR3 length is 18 residues. Losses at the gene ends were 4 bases for V and 7 bases for J; bases not matched to a gene: 19. The CDR3 nucleotides read TGTGCCAGCAGCCTCTACGTAGCGGGAGCGAGTGATGGAAATACGCAGTATTTT. Amino acid sequence: CASSLYVAGASDGNTQYF.

This clone showed up just once. The CDR3 loop reads CASSLVAEQETQYF. The CDR3 bases are TGTGCCAGCAGCTTAGTAGCGGAACAAGAGACCCAGTACTTC. The rearrangement uses TRBV7-8 and TRBJ2-5; tentatively, D is TRBD2 (6 bases). CDR3 length: 14 amino acids. V was clipped by 1 base and J by 2 bases, with 8 bases between them. CDR1 is SGHVS and CDR2 is FQNEAQ in the germline V gene.

This chain joins TRBV2 and TRBJ1-2; D is unresolved. CDR1 SNHLY and CDR2 FYNNEI come from the germline V gene. Trimming shortened V by 0 bases and J by 4 bases, and 9 bases separated the two germline ends. This CDR3 is 14 amino acids long. In nucleotides, the CDR3 is TGTGCCAGCAGTGAAGCGTCAGTCTCCTATGGCTACACCTTC. This translates into CASSEASVSYGYTF. Full variable domain (rest looked up from reference TRBV2 and TRBJ1-2): EPEVTQTPSHQVTQMGQEVILRCVPISNHLYFYWYRQILGQKVEFLVSFYNNEISEKSEIFDDQFSVERPDGSNFTLKIRSTKLEDSAMYFCASSEASVSYGYTFGSGTRLTVV.